Presented here are 32 T cell receptor beta chains from one specimen sequenced in a study of blood T cell repertoires in COVID-19. The table came from immunoSEQ multiplex PCR; TCRdb's copy has only in-frame clones and leaves some out. The sample lists 300,000 or so clones, roughly 89% seen once, with roughly 2.9% in the top ten. Material: PBMCs or T cells enriched from blood (not recorded which). The receptors here all came from a woman between 45 and 60 years old who had been exposed to COVID-19.

V gene TRBV4-1 combines with J gene TRBJ1-2, with TRBD1 matching 10 bases. Looked up from germline, CDR1 is MGHRA and CDR2 is YSYEKL. This CDR3 region has 15 residues. Trimming took 1 base from V and 5 from J; bases not matched to a gene: 4. CDR3 protein: CASSQGTGGWYGYTF. In nucleotides, the CDR3 is TGCGCCAGCAGCCAAGGGACAGGGGGTTGGTATGGCTACACCTTC.

The CDR3 DNA reads TGTGCCAGCCAACCTCGTGGGGCTGGGGATGAGCAGTTCTTC. Its protein product is CASQPRGAGDEQFF. This chain links TRBV5-5 with TRBJ2-1; TRBD1 is a possible D gene (5 bases). The V gene lost 7 bases and the J gene lost 8 bases, with 19 bases spanning the gap. CDR1 and CDR2 from the germline V gene are SGHKS and YYEKEE (reference sequence). CDR3 length equals 14 residues.

The gene calls are TRBV29-1 and TRBJ2-1; 8 nucleotides align to TRBD2. The germline CDR1 and CDR2 sequences are SQVTM and ANQGSEA. The CDR3 has 17 residues. V lost 8 bases, J lost 5 bases, and 20 bases stayed unmatched. CDR3 loop: CSTSLGAGGHSNNEQFF. DNA of the CDR3: TGCAGCACTTCCTTGGGGGCGGGGGGCCACTCAAACAATGAGCAGTTCTTC.

The sample holds one count of this clone. This chain joins TRBV3-1 (or the pseudogene TRBV3-2) and TRBJ1-1, with no clear D. Trimming removed 3 bases from V and 0 bases from J, with 20 bases in between. Germline-derived CDR1 and CDR2 are LGHDT and YNNKEL (reference sequence). The CDR3 extends over 18 amino acids. Written as DNA, the CDR3 is TGTGCCAGCAGCCATGTCCGGGATCGCGGACGGGTGAACACTGAAGCTTTCTTT. Amino acids: CASSHVRDRGRVNTEAFF.

The chain combines TRBV7-8 with TRBJ2-5; D not resolved. V was shortened by 3 bases and J by 5 bases, with 22 bases between the two germline ends. The CDR3 runs 17 residues. Germline lookup yields CDR1 SGHVS and CDR2 FQNEAQ. CDR3: CASSFWKTRDQTETQYF. The CDR3 region has the DNA TGTGCCAGCAGCTTTTGGAAGACAAGAGACCAGACGGAGACCCAGTACTTC.

This chain joins TRBV19 and TRBJ1-2, with D possibly TRBD1 on 6 matching bases. The V and J ends lost 2 bases and 8 bases respectively, with 15 bases between them. The germline CDR1 and CDR2 sequences are LNHDA and SQIVND (reference sequence). CDR3 size: 14 residues. In DNA form, the CDR3 reads TGTGCCAGTAGTATATCTGGGGGGGCCCGCGGCTACACCTTC. Translating it yields CASSISGGARGYTF. Drawing the rest from reference TRBV19 and TRBJ1-2, the complete variable domain is DGGITQSPKYLFRKEGQNVTLSCEQNLNHDAMYWYRQDPGQGLRLIYYSQIVNDFQKGDIAEGYSVSREKKESFPLTVTSAQKNPTAFYLCASSISGGARGYTFGSGTRLTVV.

The rearrangement joins TRBV6-1 to TRBJ1-1; TRBD1 matches at 7 bases. The V segment lost 1 base and the J segment 6 bases; nucleotides outside the gene matches: 5. Germline V CDR1 and CDR2: MNHNS, SASEGT. The CDR3 contains 14 residues. The CDR3 region has the DNA TGTGCCAGCAGTGAAGAAGGGGGCGCCGCTGAAGCTTTCTTT. Amino acid sequence: CASSEEGGAAEAFF.

The chain couples TRBV4-1 to TRBJ2-3, with TRBD1 identical over 7 bases. The CDR3 has 14 amino acids. The V and J ends lost 6 bases and 10 bases, in that order; junction bases with no gene match: 13. Germline loops: CDR1 MGHRA, CDR2 YSYEKL. The CDR3 bases are TGCGCCAGCAGTGAGGGGGCCGCACTATCTCCGCAGTATTTT. Translating gives CASSEGAALSPQYF.

The chain recombines TRBV19 with TRBJ2-1; possible D gene TRBD2, 5 bases. V lost 5 bases and J 6 bases, leaving 17 bases between the germline ends. Germline values: CDR1 LNHDA, CDR2 SQIVND (reference sequence). The CDR3 is 15 amino acids. The CDR3 is CASSSLRELGNEQFF. CDR3 in DNA: TGTGCCAGTAGTTCCCTCCGGGAACTCGGCAATGAGCAGTTCTTC.

With regard to this clone: The sample has other DNA sequences that encode this CDR3 too. This chain joins TRBV3-1 (or the pseudogene TRBV3-2) and TRBJ2-7; the D is unclear. The CDR3 has 12 residues. Trimming shortened V by 0 bases and J by 6 bases, and 6 bases separated the two germline ends. Germline CDR1 LGHDT, CDR2 YNNKEL (reference sequence). The CDR3 spells CASSQDVREQYF. In nucleotides, the CDR3 is TGTGCCAGCAGCCAAGATGTCCGCGAGCAGTACTTC.

The chain couples TRBV10-3 to TRBJ2-7; 7 bases are a match to TRBD2. CDR3 length: 14 residues. Germline V gives CDR1 ENHRY, CDR2 SYGVKD. The V gene end was trimmed by 8 bases and the J gene end by 4 bases; junction bases not matched to a gene: 11. CDR3 bases: TGTGCCATCCACGGGACTATTCTTTCATACGAGCAGTACTTC. This encodes CAIHGTILSYEQYF.

The chain employs TRBV20-1 and TRBJ2-1, with 9 positions matching TRBD2. V shed 3 bases and J 5 bases; nucleotides not matched to a gene: 8. Germline CDR1 reads DFQATT; CDR2 reads SNEGSKA (reference sequence). The CDR3 length is 15 residues. CDR3 protein: CSASRLSGGHNEQFF. In DNA form, the CDR3 reads TGCAGTGCTAGTCGTCTTAGCGGGGGTCACAATGAGCAGTTCTTC.

V is TRBV2 and J is TRBJ1-2, with 10 bases lining up with TRBD1. Per germline, CDR1 SNHLY and CDR2 FYNNEI. The V gene end was trimmed by 6 bases and the J gene end by 6 bases; junction bases not matched to a gene: 1. The CDR3 runs 12 residues. CDR3 residues: CASSGQGDGYTF. The CDR3 region has the DNA TGTGCCAGCAGCGGACAGGGGGATGGCTACACCTTC. The variable domain in full, completed from reference TRBV2 and TRBJ1-2, reads EPEVTQTPSHQVTQMGQEVILRCVPISNHLYFYWYRQILGQKVEFLVSFYNNEISEKSEIFDDQFSVERPDGSNFTLKIRSTKLEDSAMYFCASSGQGDGYTFGSGTRLTVV.

This chain links TRBV5-1 with TRBJ2-2; D gene uncertain. CDR3 length equals 16 residues. Germline V lookup: CDR1 SGHRS, CDR2 YFSETQ. V was pared by 0 bases and J by 6 bases, with 15 bases between. The CDR3 nucleotides are TGCGCCAGCAGCTTGGGGCCAGGTTCGTTGGCCGGGGAGCTGTTTTTT. Amino acids: CASSLGPGSLAGELFF.

V and J are TRBV3-1 (or the pseudogene TRBV3-2) and TRBJ2-3; 9 bases fit TRBD2. The CDR3 totals 15 residues. J was trimmed by 1 base and V by 2 bases; bases with no gene match: 1. CDR1 is LGHDT and CDR2 is YNNKEL in the germline V gene (reference sequence). CDR3 loop: CASSQLAGRTDTQYF. For the CDR3, the DNA is TGTGCCAGCAGCCAACTAGCGGGGCGCACAGATACGCAGTATTTT.

Turning to this clone: At one boundary the junction diverges from the germline segment, which might be a read error. The rearrangement joins TRBV15 to TRBJ2-7; D perhaps matches TRBD2 (6 bases). Germline lookup yields CDR1 LNHNV and CDR2 YYDKDF (reference sequence). The CDR3 spans 13 residues. The CDR3 region has the DNA TGTGCCACCAGCAGAGAGCCGGGGGACCCCCCAGACTTC. As protein: CATSREPGDPPDF.

The rearrangement uses TRBV19 and TRBJ1-6, with TRBD1 identical over 8 bases. Per germline, CDR1 LNHDA and CDR2 SQIVND (reference sequence). This CDR3 region has 14 residues. Trimming cost V 4 bases and J 7 bases; bases outside gene matches: 3. The CDR3 sequence is CASSNDRGNSPLHF. The CDR3 bases are TGTGCCAGTAGTAACGACAGGGGAAATTCACCCCTCCACTTT. Looking up the rest from reference TRBV19 and TRBJ1-6 gives the full variable domain: DGGITQSPKYLFRKEGQNVTLSCEQNLNHDAMYWYRQDPGQGLRLIYYSQIVNDFQKGDIAEGYSVSREKKESFPLTVTSAQKNPTAFYLCASSNDRGNSPLHFGNGTRLTVT.

The rearrangement joins TRBV27 to TRBJ1-1; no clear D gene. The V and J ends lost 7 bases and 4 bases respectively, with 13 bases between them. The germline V gene has CDR1 MNHEY and CDR2 SMNVEV (reference sequence). The CDR3 runs 13 residues. The chain's CDR3 is CASTDEGSTEAFF. CDR3 sequence (DNA): TGTGCCAGCACCGACGAGGGATCCACTGAAGCTTTCTTT.

The chain couples TRBV9 to TRBJ1-3, with D perhaps matching TRBD1 (6 bases). The CDR3 totals 17 residues. Trimming removed 0 bases from V and 0 bases from J, with 13 bases in between. Germline V lookup: CDR1 SGDLS, CDR2 YYNGEE. DNA of the CDR3: TGTGCCAGCAGCGTAGCTTCCGGACAGAGCTCTGGAAACACCATATATTTT. Translation: CASSVASGQSSGNTIYF.

The V gene is TRBV15, the J gene TRBJ1-4; D possibly corresponds to TRBD1 (6 bases). The ends were cut back, 4 bases at V and 8 bases at J, with 17 bases in the middle. Per the germline V gene, CDR1 is LNHNV and CDR2 is YYDKDF (reference sequence). The CDR3 covers 15 residues. CDR3 DNA sequence: TGTGCCACCAGCATCTCCGGGGGGCGAGAGGAAAAACTGTTTTTT. Its translation: CATSISGGREEKLFF.

The chain uses TRBV10-2 and TRBJ2-4; 7 nucleotides agree with TRBD2. The CDR3 contains 15 residues. CDR1 and CDR2 (germline): WSHSY, SAAADI. J gave up 4 bases and V 0 bases, and 3 bases lay outside the gene matches. The CDR3 is CASSESKGLKNIQYF. DNA of the CDR3: TGCGCCAGCAGTGAGTCGAAGGGACTAAAAAACATTCAGTACTTC.

This clone was seen just once. This rearrangement joins TRBV19 to TRBJ1-1, with D hard to call. Germline-derived CDR1 and CDR2 are LNHDA and SQIVND (reference sequence). The germline V and J ends were trimmed by 5 bases and 7 bases, with 14 bases remaining between them. This CDR3 spans 13 amino acids. This CDR3 reads CASSERREGEAFF. The CDR3 region has the DNA TGTGCCAGTAGTGAGCGCAGAGAGGGTGAAGCTTTCTTT.

This sequence joins TRBV7-2 and TRBJ1-2; D uncertain. The CDR3 length is 15 residues. Germline V gene data show CDR1 as SGHTA and CDR2 as FQGNSA. Trimming left V 4 bases short and J 5 bases short, with 17 bases between. CDR3 nucleotides: TGTGCCAGCAGCTGGCGCGGGGAGGATTTATATGGCTACACCTTC. It encodes CASSWRGEDLYGYTF.

In its sample, this clone was seen once. V gene TRBV7-9 combines with J gene TRBJ1-4, with 8 nucleotides matching TRBD1. This CDR3 has 16 amino acids. Per germline, CDR1 SEHNR and CDR2 FQNEAQ (reference sequence). V shed 5 bases, J shed 3 bases, and the junction held 8 bases outside the gene matches. CDR3 DNA sequence: TGTGCCAGCAGCCAGAACATGGGACAGGCTAATGAAAAACTGTTTTTT. This sequence encodes CASSQNMGQANEKLFF.

V usage is TRBV5-1 and J usage is TRBJ1-1, with a tentative D call TRBD1 (5 bases). With 0 bases removed from V and 8 bases from J, the gap between germline ends came to 11 bases. The CDR3 runs to 13 residues. Germline assignment: CDR1 SGHRS and CDR2 YFSETQ. CDR3 loop: CASSLDGRVEAFF. Written as DNA, the CDR3 is TGCGCCAGCAGCTTGGATGGCAGGGTGGAAGCTTTCTTT.

This clone is a singleton in its sample. The V call is TRBV6-5, the J call TRBJ2-1; 7 bases match TRBD2. Germline CDR1 and CDR2: MNHEY and SVGAGI. J gave up 2 bases and V 11 bases, and 12 bases lay outside the gene matches. CDR3 length: 15 amino acids. The CDR3 nucleotides are TGTGCCTCCCGTATAGGGGCGGGGGCCTACAATGAGCAGTTCTTC. It yields the protein CASRIGAGAYNEQFF.

A few counts support this clone. The chain joins TRBV6-1 to TRBJ1-5; D unresolved. The germline V gene has CDR1 MNHNS and CDR2 SASEGT. The CDR3 length is 13 residues. V was pared by 1 base and J by 4 bases, with 5 bases between. The CDR3 region has the DNA TGTGCCAGCAGTGAAGTCCCAAATCAGCCCCAGCATTTT. Translating it yields CASSEVPNQPQHF.

The chain is built from TRBV7-2 and TRBJ2-3; D might be TRBD1 (6 bases). CDR1 and CDR2 (germline): SGHTA, FQGNSA. The CDR3 has 15 residues. V gave up 7 bases and J gave up 3 bases, with 17 bases separating them. The DNA for the CDR3 is TGTGCCAGCACCACTGCGACAGGCCGGACAGATACGCAGTATTTT. Residues: CASTTATGRTDTQYF.

V and J are TRBV7-2 and TRBJ1-2, with TRBD1 matching over 8 bases. After removal of 5 bases from V and 8 bases from J, the junction contained 16 bases not matched to a gene. Germline V CDR1 and CDR2: SGHTA, FQGNSA. The CDR3 consists of 16 residues. The CDR3 is CASSRVPGQESRGYTF. CDR3 sequence (DNA): TGTGCCAGCAGCCGGGTCCCGGGACAGGAAAGTCGAGGCTACACCTTC.

This clone was detected only once. The V call is TRBV28, the J call TRBJ2-7, with no clear D. CDR3 length: 12 residues. CDR1 MDHEN and CDR2 SYDVKM come from the germline V gene. Trimming removed 2 bases from V and 5 bases from J, with 7 bases in between. The CDR3 here is CASSLPRHEQYF. CDR3 nucleotide sequence: TGTGCCAGCAGTTTACCCAGGCACGAGCAGTACTTC.

V is TRBV15 and J is TRBJ2-7, with 8 nucleotides matching TRBD1. Germline V gives CDR1 LNHNV, CDR2 YYDKDF (reference sequence). The V gene end was trimmed by 5 bases and the J gene end by 5 bases; junction bases not matched to a gene: 5. This CDR3 contains 13 residues. The CDR3 loop reads CATSGRTGNEQYF. CDR3 nucleotide sequence: TGTGCCACCAGCGGAAGGACAGGGAACGAGCAGTACTTC.

This clone came up a few times. The chain uses TRBV7-2 and TRBJ2-7; tentative D call: TRBD1 (6 bases). The V end was cut by 1 base, the J end by 4 bases, with 23 bases between. This CDR3 has 18 amino acids. Germline-derived CDR1 and CDR2 are SGHTA and FQGNSA. The CDR3 DNA reads TGTGCCAGCAGCTTAGGATTTTCTCAGGACAGCCGGGCTTACGAGCAGTACTTC. This gives the protein CASSLGFSQDSRAYEQYF.